The 11 T cell receptor beta chains below come from one sample, sequenced in a study of blood T cells in healthy people across ages. It was with a sample-barcoded 5' primer and a J-beta primer mix that a second PCR of about 6 to 12 cycles was run. Each CDR3 protein is one row after TCRdb ran MiXCR on the 5' RACE reads. The sample shows hundreds of thousands of distinct CDR3 sequences, 32% of them seen only once. Source material: blood. The receptors were sampled from a woman of 80 years or more in good health.

This clonotype came up many times. The V and J genes are TRBV20-1 and TRBJ2-5; TRBD1 agrees at 7 bases. This CDR3 comprises 14 residues. Per germline, CDR1 DFQATT and CDR2 SNEGSKA (reference sequence). The junction had 4 bases not matched to a gene; V was cut back by 2 bases and J by 1 base. This CDR3 is CSARSGTVQETQYF. As DNA, the CDR3 is TGCAGTGCTAGATCTGGGACAGTCCAAGAGACCCAGTACTTC.

The gene calls are TRBV5-5 and TRBJ2-2; 7 positions match TRBD2. The CDR3 length is 16 residues. CDR1 SGHKS and CDR2 YYEKEE come from the germline V gene (reference sequence). V lost 1 base and J lost 0; bases outside the gene matches: 3. CDR3 bases: TGTGCCAGCAGCTTGTCGCGGGGGTCGAACACCGGGGAGCTGTTTTTT. This codes for CASSLSRGSNTGELFF.

This clonotype was recorded at least ten times. This may stem from a read error, because a much larger clone lies one nucleotide away. CDR3 amino acids: CASSLGSVAEETQYF. CDR3 sequence (DNA): TGTGCCAGCAGCTTGGGGTCAGTGGCGGAAGAGACCCAGTACTTC. The rearrangement uses TRBV5-6 and TRBJ2-5; no clear D. The CDR3 runs 15 residues. Germline CDR1 SGHDT, CDR2 YYEEEE. Trimming left V 0 bases short and J 3 bases short, with 12 bases between.

The CDR3 DNA reads TGCGCCAGCAGCTTGACAACAGGGAAGATCGACGAGCAGTACTTC. It codes for CASSLTTGKIDEQYF. The chain couples TRBV5-1 to TRBJ2-7; tentatively, D is TRBD1 (6 bases). Germline CDR1 reads SGHRS; CDR2 reads YFSETQ. The CDR3 loop spans 15 amino acids. V gave up 1 base and J gave up 5 bases, with 16 bases separating them.

Concerning this clonotype: With a much larger clone just one base away, this may be a read error. The V gene is TRBV21-1, the J gene TRBJ1-2. TRBV21-1 is assigned pseudogene status. The CDR3 covers 12 residues. CDR3 nucleotides: TGTGCCAGCGGCCGGCATCGCTATGGCTACACCTTC. It codes for CASGRHRYGYTF.

This chain connects TRBV9 to TRBJ2-7, with TRBD2 matching over 8 bases. CDR1 and CDR2 (germline): SGDLS, YYNGEE. CDR3 length: 15 amino acids. The V segment lost 0 bases and the J segment 6 bases; nucleotides outside the gene matches: 8. In nucleotides, the CDR3 is TGTGCCAGCAGCGTAGAGGGTAGCGGGACTGGCGAGCAGTACTTC. Translated, it gives CASSVEGSGTGEQYF.

This clonotype was seen many times. The chain has TRBV15 and TRBJ1-2; TRBD1 is a possible D gene (5 bases). Germline lookup yields CDR1 LNHNV and CDR2 YYDKDF (reference sequence). This CDR3 comprises 18 residues. Trimming took 0 bases from V and 2 from J, leaving 19 bases between them. The CDR3 is CATSRDPQGELKNYGYTF. DNA for the CDR3: TGTGCCACCAGCAGAGATCCCCAGGGAGAATTAAAGAACTATGGCTACACCTTC.

This clonotype has ten or more counts. This sequence joins TRBV7-9 and TRBJ2-1; no firm D call. The V end lost 1 base, the J end lost 5 bases, and 12 bases lay between the germline ends. The CDR3 is 15 amino acids. CDR1 SEHNR and CDR2 FQNEAQ come from the germline V gene (reference sequence). This chain's CDR3 is CASSLGIGLDNEQFF. The CDR3 DNA sequence: TGTGCCAGCAGCTTAGGGATAGGTTTGGACAATGAGCAGTTCTTC.

This clonotype was detected a few times. The gene calls are TRBV9 and TRBJ1-3; D gene unclear. V gave up 3 bases and J gave up 11 bases, with 12 bases separating them. CDR1 and CDR2 from the germline V gene are SGDLS and YYNGEE. The CDR3 sequence is 12 residues long. This CDR3 is CASSADRRPIYF. CDR3 DNA: TGTGCCAGCAGCGCGGACCGGCGGCCCATATATTTT. The whole variable domain, remainder taken from reference TRBV9 and TRBJ1-3, is DSGVTQTPKHLITATGQRVTLRCSPRSGDLSVYWYQQSLDQGLQFLIQYYNGEERAKGNILERFSAQQFPDLHSELNLSSLELGDSALYFCASSADRRPIYFGEGSWLTVV.

This clonotype was seen repeatedly, ten times or more. The J gene is TRBJ2-3, the V gene TRBV24-1; 10 bases map to TRBD2. CDR1 and CDR2 from the germline V gene are KGHDR and SFDVKD. The CDR3 is 13 amino acids. The V segment lost 6 bases and the J segment 6 bases; nucleotides outside the gene matches: 2. CDR3 nucleotide sequence: TGTGCCACCAGTCGTAGCGGGGGGGATACGCAGTATTTT. As protein: CATSRSGGDTQYF.

This clonotype was recorded a few times. V is TRBV6-1 and J is TRBJ2-7, with 8 bases lining up with TRBD1. This CDR3 has 13 amino acids. The germline CDR1 and CDR2 sequences are MNHNS and SASEGT. V lost 8 bases, J lost 1 base, and 4 bases stayed unmatched. CDR3 coding DNA: TGTGCCAGCGGACAGGGCCTTTCCTACGAGCAGTACTTC. It codes for CASGQGLSYEQYF.